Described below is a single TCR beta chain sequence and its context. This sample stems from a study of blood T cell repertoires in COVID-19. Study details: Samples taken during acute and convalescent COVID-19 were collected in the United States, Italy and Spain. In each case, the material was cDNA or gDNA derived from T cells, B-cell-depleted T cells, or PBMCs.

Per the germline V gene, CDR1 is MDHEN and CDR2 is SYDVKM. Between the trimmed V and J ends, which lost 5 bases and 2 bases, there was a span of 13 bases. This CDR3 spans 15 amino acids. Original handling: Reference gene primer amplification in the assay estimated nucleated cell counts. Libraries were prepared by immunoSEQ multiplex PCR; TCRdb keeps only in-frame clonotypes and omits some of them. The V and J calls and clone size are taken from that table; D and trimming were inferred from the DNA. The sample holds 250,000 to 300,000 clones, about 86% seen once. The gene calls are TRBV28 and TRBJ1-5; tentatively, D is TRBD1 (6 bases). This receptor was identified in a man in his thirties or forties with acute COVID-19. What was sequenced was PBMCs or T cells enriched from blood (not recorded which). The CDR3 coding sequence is TGTGCCAGCAGTCTAGGGGGAGTGGGCAATCAGCCCCAGCATTTT. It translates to CASSLGGVGNQPQHF.